This T cell receptor beta chain was sequenced during a study of chemoradiotherapy in HPV16-positive cancers (dated by TCRdb to the early 2020s). Turning to the overall study: Candidate HPV-specific T-cell clones and common TCR motifs were defined by functional T-cell assays performed on cells from a couple of HPV16-positive patients. TCR repertoires from 86 patients with HPV-related cancers were then used to track the candidate HPV-specific TCRs and motifs. Whether T-cell immunity against the HPV oncoproteins E6 and E7 changes during chemoradiotherapy and whether survival is affected by this immunity were examined in the study.

Because repertoires were sampled repeatedly during chemoradiotherapy, clonal expansion in the tumor microenvironment could be followed. Receptor libraries were prepared by the immunoSEQ multiplex PCR assay. The table comes from immuneACCESS by way of TCRdb, which keeps in-frame sequences with V and J called. Part of the clones is missing from these tables; in studies checked, under half for an unresolved V gene and the rest for unknown reasons. Here the sample has about 6,500 clones; more than 80% occur a single time. More than 1.5% of the sample is taken by the ten largest. In the case of this clone: Its antigen remains unidentified. No base-level quality is on record; no much larger clone is a single base apart.

CDR1 KGHSH and CDR2 LQKENI were looked up in the germline V gene. Trimming at the junction amounts to 1 base on V and 7 bases on J, and the germline ends lie 8 bases apart. The CDR3 measures 12 amino acids from cysteine to phenylalanine. The DNA shown is the 36-base CDR3, in frame from base 1. Results and caveats for the whole study, not just this receptor: The functional definition of HPV-specific T cells was derived from only two HPV16-positive patients, and the survival association was reported for HPV16-positive patients. Expansion of candidate HPV-specific clones and E7-related TCR motifs was observed in the tumor microenvironment during treatment, whereas no such expansion was observed for non-HPV-specific T cells. In HPV16-positive patients, expansion of HPV-responsive T cells during chemoradiotherapy was found to be associated with improved recurrence-free survival.

The V gene is TRBV18 and the J gene is TRBJ2-7; TRBD1 is possibly the D segment (6 matching bases). This sample comprised blood, obtained from a patient who underwent chemoradiotherapy. This clonotype was obtained from a human donor with HPV-associated anogenital cancer. Read as DNA, the sequence is TGTGCCAGCTCACCACTTAGGGGGGAGCAGTACTTC. It encodes CASSPLRGEQYF.